Following are 6 T cell receptor beta chains from one sample sequenced in a study of untreated major depressive disorder. Regarding the study as a whole: CD4+ T cells from depressed patients used TRBV05-01 (Vbeta 5.1) more often than controls.

Repertoires were generated with immunoSEQ multiplex PCR, while TCRdb's copy carries only in-frame clones and drops some. The sample contains roughly 14,000 clones, around nine tenths of which appear only once. These receptors' targets are unknown. Sequenced: CD4+ T cells from PBMCs. The receptors originated from a woman in her twenties or thirties with major depressive disorder.

The sample holds one count of this clone. The rearrangement uses TRBV2 and TRBJ1-3; 11 positions match TRBD1. Trimming removed 5 bases from V and 4 bases from J; junction bases left unmatched: 4. The CDR3 extends over 15 amino acids. Germline V CDR1 and CDR2: SNHLY, FYNNEI. CDR3 bases: TGTGCCAGCAGTCCGGACAGGGGGCCGGGAAACACCATATATTTT. Amino acids: CASSPDRGPGNTIYF.

This sequence joins TRBV2 and TRBJ1-3; 7 nucleotides align to TRBD1. The ends lost 3 bases at V and 4 bases at J; junction bases unmatched: 6. This CDR3 has 15 residues. Germline loops: CDR1 SNHLY, CDR2 FYNNEI. The CDR3 region is CASSETGLEGNTIYF. The CDR3 DNA is TGTGCCAGCAGTGAGACAGGGTTGGAAGGAAACACCATATATTTT.

The chain has TRBV6-1 and TRBJ2-7; TRBD2 might be the D (6 bases). Germline assignment: CDR1 MNHNS and CDR2 SASEGT. This CDR3 is built from 13 residues. V was shortened by 5 bases and J by 1 base, with 9 bases between the two germline ends. Here the CDR3 DNA reads TGTGCCAGCAGTCGGGAGCAGTCCTACGAGCAGTACTTC. Its translation is CASSREQSYEQYF.

The chain links TRBV5-4 to TRBJ2-1; possibly TRBD2 for D (6 bases). Trimming removed 5 bases from V and 2 bases from J, with 14 bases in between. The germline V gene encodes CDR1 SGHNT and CDR2 YYREEE (reference sequence). The CDR3 covers 15 residues. The CDR3 reads CASSRPGGTYNEQFF. The CDR3 DNA sequence: TGTGCCAGCAGTCGGCCTGGGGGGACCTACAATGAGCAGTTCTTC.

The rearrangement joins TRBV10-1 to TRBJ2-1, with 8 bases matching TRBD2. V lost 4 bases, J lost 4 bases, and 9 bases stayed unmatched. CDR1 is WNHNN, CDR2 SYGVQD, per germline (reference sequence). There are 16 residues in the CDR3. CDR3 region: CASSGMRTSRYNEQFF. CDR3 nucleotide sequence: TGCGCCAGCAGTGGGATGAGGACTAGCCGTTACAATGAGCAGTTCTTC.

The chain recombines TRBV30 with TRBJ2-7; 10 nucleotides agree with TRBD2. The length of the CDR3 is 13 residues. Germline V gene sequence: CDR1 GTSNPN, CDR2 SVGIG (reference sequence). With 1 base clipped from V and 6 bases from J, the junction kept 3 bases outside the gene matches. Here the CDR3 DNA reads TGTGCCTGGAGTGCGGGACTAGCGCCCGAGCAGTACTTC. This gives the protein CAWSAGLAPEQYF.